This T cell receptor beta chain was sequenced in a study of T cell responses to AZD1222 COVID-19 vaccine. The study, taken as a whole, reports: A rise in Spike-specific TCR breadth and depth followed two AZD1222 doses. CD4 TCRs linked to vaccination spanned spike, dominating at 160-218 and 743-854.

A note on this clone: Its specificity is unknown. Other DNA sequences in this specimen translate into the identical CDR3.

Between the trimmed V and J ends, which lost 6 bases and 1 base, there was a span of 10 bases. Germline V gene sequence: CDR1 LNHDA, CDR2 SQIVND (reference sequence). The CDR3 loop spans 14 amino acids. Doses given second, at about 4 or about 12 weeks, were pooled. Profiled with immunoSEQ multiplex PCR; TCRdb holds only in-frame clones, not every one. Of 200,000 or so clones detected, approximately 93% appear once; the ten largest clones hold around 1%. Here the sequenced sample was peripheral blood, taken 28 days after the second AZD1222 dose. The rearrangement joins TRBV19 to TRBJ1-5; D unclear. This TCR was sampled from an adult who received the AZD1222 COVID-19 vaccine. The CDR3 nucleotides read TGTGCCAGTAGCCGAGTCGGGAGCAATCAGCCCCAGCATTTT. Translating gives CASSRVGSNQPQHF.